The clone carrying this T cell receptor (beta chain) was seen many times. Its antigen is still unknown. Time point noted: longitudinal time-point 3. The J segment lost 4 bases and the V segment lost 6 bases, leaving 6 bases of the junction unmatched. This CDR3 spans 15 amino acids. CDR1 is KGHDR, CDR2 SFDVKD, per germline. These data belong to a study of neurological immune-mediated disorders. Study results and limitations: No sharing of CDR3 amino acid sequences was observed among expanded clones across subjects, suggesting private repertoires in all groups.

TCRdb reprocessed the 5' RACE reads via MiXCR and lists one record per CDR3 protein. This sample has approximately 45,000 distinct CDR3 sequences; roughly 14% occur once, and the top ten carry approximately 10%. Sequenced input: PBMCs. This chain uses TRBV24-1 with TRBJ1-2; 11 bases are a match to TRBD1. The origin of this receptor is a man between 25 and 39 years old in good health. This CDR3 is CATSPRTGGSYGYTF. CDR3 in DNA: TGTGCCACCAGTCCCAGGACAGGGGGCTCCTATGGCTACACCTTC.